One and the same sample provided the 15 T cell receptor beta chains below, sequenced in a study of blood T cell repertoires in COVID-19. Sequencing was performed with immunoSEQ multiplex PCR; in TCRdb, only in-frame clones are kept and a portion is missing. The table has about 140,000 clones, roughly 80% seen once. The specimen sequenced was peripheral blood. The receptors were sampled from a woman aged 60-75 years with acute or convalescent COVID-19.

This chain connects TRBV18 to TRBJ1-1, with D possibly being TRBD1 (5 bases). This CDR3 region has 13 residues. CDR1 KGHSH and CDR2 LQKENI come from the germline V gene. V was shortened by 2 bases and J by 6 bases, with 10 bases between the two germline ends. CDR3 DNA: TGTGCCAGCTCACCAGGGAGGGGTGCTGAAGCTTTCTTT. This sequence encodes CASSPGRGAEAFF.

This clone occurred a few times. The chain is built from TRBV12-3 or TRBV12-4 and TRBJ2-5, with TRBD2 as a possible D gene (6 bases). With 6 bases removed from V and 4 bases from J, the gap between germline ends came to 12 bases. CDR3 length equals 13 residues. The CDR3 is CASSILARETQYF. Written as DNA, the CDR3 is TGTGCCAGCAGCATACTAGCTAGAGAGACCCAGTACTTC.

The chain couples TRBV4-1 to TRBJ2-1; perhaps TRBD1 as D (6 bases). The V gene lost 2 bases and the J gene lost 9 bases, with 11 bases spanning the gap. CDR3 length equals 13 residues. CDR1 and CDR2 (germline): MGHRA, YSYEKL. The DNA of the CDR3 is TGCGCCAGCAGCCAACAGGACAGCCTTGAGCAGTTCTTC. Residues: CASSQQDSLEQFF.

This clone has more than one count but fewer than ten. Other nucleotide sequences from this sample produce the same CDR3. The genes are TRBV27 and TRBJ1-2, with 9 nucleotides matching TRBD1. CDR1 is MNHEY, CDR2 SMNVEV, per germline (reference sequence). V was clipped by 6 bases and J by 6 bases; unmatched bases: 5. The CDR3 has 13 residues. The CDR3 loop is CASRLQGAHGYTF. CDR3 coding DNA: TGTGCCAGCAGATTACAGGGGGCTCATGGCTACACCTTC.

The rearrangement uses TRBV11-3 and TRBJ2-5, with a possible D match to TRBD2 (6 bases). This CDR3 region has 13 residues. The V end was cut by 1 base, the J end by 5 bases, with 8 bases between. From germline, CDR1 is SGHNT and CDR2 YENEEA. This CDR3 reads CASSLAEGETQYF. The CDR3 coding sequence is TGTGCCAGCAGCTTAGCGGAGGGGGAGACCCAGTACTTC.

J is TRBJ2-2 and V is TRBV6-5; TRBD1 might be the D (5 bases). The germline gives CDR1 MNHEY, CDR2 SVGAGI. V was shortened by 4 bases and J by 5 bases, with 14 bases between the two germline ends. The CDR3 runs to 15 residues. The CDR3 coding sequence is TGTGCCAGCAGTTCAGGGTGGTTGGAGACCGGGGAGCTGTTTTTT. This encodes CASSSGWLETGELFF.

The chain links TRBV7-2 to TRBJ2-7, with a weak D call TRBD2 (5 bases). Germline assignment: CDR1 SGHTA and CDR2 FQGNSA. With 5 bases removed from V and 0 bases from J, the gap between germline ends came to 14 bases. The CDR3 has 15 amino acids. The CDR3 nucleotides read TGTGCCAGCAGCCCCGTTGACTACCACTCCTACGAGCAGTACTTC. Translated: CASSPVDYHSYEQYF.

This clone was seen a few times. The CDR3 protein is CASREGGTIYF. CDR3 nucleotide sequence: TGTGCCAGCAGAGAGGGCGGCACCATATATTTT. This chain uses TRBV27 with TRBJ1-3; D gene ambiguous. The CDR3 length is 11 residues. CDR1 and CDR2 from the germline V gene are MNHEY and SMNVEV (reference sequence). V was clipped by 6 bases and J by 9 bases, with 9 bases between them.

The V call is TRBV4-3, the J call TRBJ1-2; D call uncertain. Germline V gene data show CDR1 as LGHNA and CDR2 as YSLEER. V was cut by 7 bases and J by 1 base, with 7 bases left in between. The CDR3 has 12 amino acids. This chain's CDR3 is CASITVNYGYTF. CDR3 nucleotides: TGCGCCAGCATAACAGTTAACTATGGCTACACCTTC.

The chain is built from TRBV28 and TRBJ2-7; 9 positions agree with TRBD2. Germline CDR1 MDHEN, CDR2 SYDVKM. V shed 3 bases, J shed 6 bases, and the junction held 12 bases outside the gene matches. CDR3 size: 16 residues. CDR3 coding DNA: TGTGCCAGCAGTTTGGCTAGCGGGATGATTCCCATCGAGCAGTACTTC. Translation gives CASSLASGMIPIEQYF.

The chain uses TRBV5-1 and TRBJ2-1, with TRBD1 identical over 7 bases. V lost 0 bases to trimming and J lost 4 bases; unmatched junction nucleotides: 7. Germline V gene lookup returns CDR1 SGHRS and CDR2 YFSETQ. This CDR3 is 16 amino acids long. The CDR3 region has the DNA TGCGCCAGCAGCTTGGGGACAGGCCCTTGGTACAATGAGCAGTTCTTC. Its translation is CASSLGTGPWYNEQFF.

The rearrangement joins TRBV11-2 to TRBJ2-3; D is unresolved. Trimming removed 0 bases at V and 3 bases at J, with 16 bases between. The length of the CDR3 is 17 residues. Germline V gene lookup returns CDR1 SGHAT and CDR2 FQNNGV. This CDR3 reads CASSLDQRQRVTDTQYF. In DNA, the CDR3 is TGTGCCAGCAGCTTAGATCAGAGGCAGCGAGTGACAGATACGCAGTATTTT.

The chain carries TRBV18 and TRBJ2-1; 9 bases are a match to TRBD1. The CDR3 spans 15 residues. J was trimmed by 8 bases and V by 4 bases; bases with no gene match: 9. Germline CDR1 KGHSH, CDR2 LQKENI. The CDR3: CASSLGPGQGYEQFF. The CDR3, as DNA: TGTGCCAGCTCACTGGGGCCGGGACAGGGATATGAGCAGTTCTTC.

The CDR3 is CASSAQGSQPQHF. The DNA for the CDR3 is TGTGCCAGCAGCGCCCAGGGTAGTCAGCCCCAGCATTTT. The genes are TRBV2 and TRBJ1-5; the D gene is possibly TRBD1 (5 bases). Looked up from germline, CDR1 is SNHLY and CDR2 is FYNNEI. The CDR3 is 13 residues long. The V end lost 6 bases, the J end lost 6 bases, and 12 bases lay between the germline ends.

CDR3 region: CATSDPRGGNTEAFF. The DNA for the CDR3 is TGTGCCACCAGTGACCCAAGGGGGGGAAACACTGAAGCTTTCTTT. The rearrangement joins TRBV24-1 to TRBJ1-1, with D tentatively TRBD1 (6 bases). CDR1 and CDR2 from the germline V gene are KGHDR and SFDVKD. The CDR3 has 15 amino acids. The V gene lost 4 bases and the J gene lost 2 bases, with 13 bases spanning the gap.